This TCR beta chain was identified during a study of blood T cell repertoires in COVID-19. Study at large: The analysed material was cDNA or gDNA that came from T cells, B-cell-depleted T cells, or PBMCs.

The assay was immunoSEQ multiplex PCR, and TCRdb's table has in-frame clones only and misses some. Here the sample spans a few hundred thousand clones, roughly 86% being singletons. Symptom resolution, clearance, or two negative PCRs marked the recovered donors of Cohort 3. Losses at the gene ends were 3 bases for V and 13 bases for J; bases not matched to a gene: 5. The germline V gene has CDR1 WNHNN and CDR2 SYGVQD (reference sequence). This CDR3 contains 12 residues. This TCR derives from a woman in her fifties or sixties who had recovered from COVID-19. The rearrangement links TRBV10-1 to TRBJ2-1; 8 bases line up with TRBD2. Input material: PBMCs or T cells enriched from blood (not recorded which). The chain's CDR3 is CASSEREGLQFF. The CDR3 DNA reads TGCGCCAGCAGTGAACGGGAGGGACTTCAGTTCTTC.